Below, 5 T cell receptor beta chains from the same sample are listed, as sequenced in a study of cytomegalovirus exposure and HLA in healthy donors. The PCR was carried out with 60 Vbeta primers and 13 Jbeta primers. The protocol was immunoSEQ multiplex PCR, while the TCRdb copy is restricted to in-frame clones and leaves out a portion. The data show under 200,000 clones, around 79% seen once. Sequencing was performed on PBMCs. These receptors were taken from a female donor in good health and CMV-seronegative.

This chain links TRBV5-6 with TRBJ2-7, with a weak D call TRBD2 (5 bases). Germline V gene sequence: CDR1 SGHDT, CDR2 YYEEEE. CDR3 length equals 13 residues. V gave up 4 bases and J gave up 6 bases, with 14 bases separating them. The CDR3 reads CASSPDGRGEQYF. In nucleotides, the CDR3 is TGTGCCAGCAGCCCCGACGGTCGGGGCGAGCAGTACTTC.

This chain uses TRBV2 with TRBJ1-3; D remains unclear. Trimming pared 11 bases from V and 4 bases from J, leaving 21 bases between. Germline V CDR1 and CDR2: SNHLY, FYNNEI. The CDR3 has 15 amino acids. Written as DNA, the CDR3 is TGTGCCTCGCAACCGACTTCCGTCGAAGGAAACACCATATATTTT. Amino acids: CASQPTSVEGNTIYF.

The chain's CDR3 is CAWSVTAGEHEQFF. DNA of the CDR3: TGTGCCTGGAGTGTGACAGCGGGAGAACACGAGCAGTTCTTC. The chain links TRBV30 to TRBJ2-1, with 8 bases fitting TRBD2. V shed 0 bases and J 10 bases; nucleotides not matched to a gene: 8. The CDR3 is 14 amino acids. CDR1 GTSNPN and CDR2 SVGIG come from the germline V gene (reference sequence).

This clone was counted between two and nine times. The chain recombines TRBV27 with TRBJ2-1, with TRBD2 identical over 8 bases. V dropped 6 bases and J dropped 4; count of bases not matched to a gene: 11. This CDR3 spans 16 amino acids. Looked up from germline, CDR1 is MNHEY and CDR2 is SMNVEV (reference sequence). The CDR3 DNA follows: TGTGCCAGCAGCCTTGGTGGCCTAGCGGGTTACAATGAGCAGTTCTTC. Protein sequence: CASSLGGLAGYNEQFF.

This chain links TRBV19 with TRBJ2-7; D may be TRBD1 (6 bases). CDR3 length equals 14 residues. Germline CDR1 LNHDA, CDR2 SQIVND (reference sequence). V lost 3 bases, J lost 2 bases, and 11 bases lay in between. CDR3 protein: CASSITGTPYEQYF. The CDR3 DNA reads TGTGCCAGTAGTATCACAGGGACCCCCTACGAGCAGTACTTC.